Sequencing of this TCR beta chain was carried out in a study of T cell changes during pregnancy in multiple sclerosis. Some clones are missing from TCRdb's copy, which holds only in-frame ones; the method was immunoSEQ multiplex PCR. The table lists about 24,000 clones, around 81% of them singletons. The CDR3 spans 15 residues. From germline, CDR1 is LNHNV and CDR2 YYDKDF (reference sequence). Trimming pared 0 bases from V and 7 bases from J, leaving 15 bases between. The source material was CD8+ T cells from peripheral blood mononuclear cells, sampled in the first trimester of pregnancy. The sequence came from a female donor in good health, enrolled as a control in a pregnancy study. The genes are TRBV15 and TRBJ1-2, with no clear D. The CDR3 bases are TGTGCCACCAGCAGAGATAGGTCGGCAGGAGGTGGCTACACCTTC. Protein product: CATSRDRSAGGGYTF.